This TCR beta chain was captured in a study of T-cell memory formation after mild COVID-19. Overall study: TCR clusters showed largely donor specificity.

Constant-segment primers served in 5'RACE that generated TCR alpha and TCR beta cDNA libraries bearing sample barcodes and UMIs. TCRdb ran MiXCR on the 5' RACE reads and lists one entry per CDR3 protein. The table lists roughly 300,000 distinct CDR3 sequences, 15% to 20% of them singletons. General study findings and limits: Shrinking CD4+ clones resided mostly in CM and EM, and CD8+ ones in EMRA. Clones that shrank (day 15 to 85) were balanced CD4/CD8, whereas later expanders leaned CD4+.

In this sample, this clonotype turned up a few times. Its antigen is not known. The V gene end was trimmed by 3 bases and the J gene end by 9 bases; junction bases not matched to a gene: 0. The CDR3 is 13 amino acids. Germline CDR1 and CDR2: MGHRA and YSYEKL. The specimen was PBMCs or a T cell subset sorted from them (not recorded which). This receptor was obtained from a man in his late teens or twenties who had mild COVID-19 (a few samples of this study predate the infection). Cell type and time point are not known. This chain connects TRBV4-1 to TRBJ2-1, with TRBD2 matching over 12 bases. CDR3 in amino acids: CASSQTSGGEQFF. CDR3 DNA sequence: TGCGCCAGCAGCCAGACTAGCGGGGGTGAGCAGTTCTTC.